This TCR beta chain was recovered during a study of cytomegalovirus exposure and HLA in healthy donors (dated by TCRdb to about 2017). With respect to the entire study: According to an earlier analysis of several hundred of the donors, roughly 180 million T cells yielded over 90 million unique TCR beta sequences and 276 Gb of sequence data. The study was designed to test whether signatures of past pathogen exposure could be identified by cataloging public T cell receptors. About five DR-DQ haplotypes were handled as single units for association and clustering, since linkage in the cohort was strong. Typing coverage differed by locus: A, B, C, DRB1 and DQB1 were typed in roughly 620-640 donors, DQA1 in about 510, DPA1 in 606, and DPB1 in around 440. An early release that covered about 600 HLA-typed donors contained about 300 gigabases of sequencing data and 80 million or so unique TCR sequences. HLA typing covered class I and class II loci at four-digit resolution. Among around 400 genotyped donors of the cohort, an average of around 240,000 unique TCR beta nucleotide sequences was sequenced per donor, of which about 20% were non-productive. High-throughput TCR immunosequencing, statistical association of individual TCRs with disease status, and machine learning were combined to predict cytomegalovirus infection status. Besides the first cohort of around 700 subjects, a separate validation cohort made up of 120 different subjects was used. To decide whether each TCR beta V gene segment behaved as functional or pseudogenic, an earlier analysis of fewer than 750 of the donors relied on high-throughput TCR beta sequencing. The genetic ancestry cluster associated with self-reported Caucasian donors included 81% of the 398 genotyped donors. Donor age, sex, ethnicity and CMV serostatus were collected together with the repertoire data. A later analysis re-examined previously published TCR beta repertoires from roughly 650 donors and added high-resolution HLA genotyping to investigate patterns of TCR occurrence. In a later genetic analysis, genome-wide SNP genotypes for 398 of the 666 donors were used, and that subset was treated as a discovery cohort. Every discovery cohort repertoire had been produced on one sequencing platform. The study used immunosequencing to profile the T cell repertoires of 666 subjects and linked those repertoires to cytomegalovirus serostatus. The later analysis used no new phenotypic data to find candidate immune exposures, relying instead on TCR beta sequences and their occurrence across donors.

The cohort was made up of roughly 670 healthy bone marrow donors. At the time of sampling, every cohort member was nominally healthy, though immune exposures that went unrecorded were likely present. The donor tested CMV seropositive, placing the donor among the roughly 270 seropositive members of the cohort. A peripheral blood sample was collected from each donor, and TCR beta sequencing was performed on peripheral blood mononuclear cells. Genomic DNA was extracted from the blood cell samples with the Qiagen DNeasy Blood Extraction Kit. The CDR3 runs 14 residues from the cysteine to the phenylalanine. Of all the DNA, just the CDR3 is kept, 42 bases in frame from base 1. The germline V gene supplies CDR1 MDHEN and CDR2 SYDVKM. V is reduced by 2 bases and J by 3 bases, leaving a spacing of 10 bases between them. The library was obtained by the immunoSEQ multiplex PCR assay. For the multiplex PCR, a mixture combining 60 forward primers for TCR Vbeta segments and 13 reverse primers for TCR Jbeta segments was used. A multiplex PCR assay on genomic DNA amplified the CDR3 region of rearranged TCR beta genes. On the Illumina HiSeq System, the amplified TCR beta libraries were sequenced as 87-base-pair reads. The original methods were these. A later analysis tallied around 87 million unique TCR beta chains across the 666 repertoires, and approximately 12 million of those chains were shared by two or more donors. A nearest-neighbor algorithm error-corrected the raw reads and collapsed the reads into unique sequences, merging closely related sequences to remove PCR and sequencing errors. CDR3 sequences were aligned to IMGT reference sequences to assign V, D and J gene segments. For a sequence to be retained, a match of at least six nucleotides was required to both a V gene segment and a J gene segment. Rearrangements were classified as productive when the CDR3 lacked stop codons and remained in frame with V and J, and all other rearrangements were classified as non-productive. Following IMGT convention, CDR3 was defined as the stretch from the second conserved V-encoded cysteine up to the conserved J-encoded phenylalanine. Sequences without an unambiguous match to a single V gene segment were excluded from the earlier analysis of over 500 of the donors. An earlier analysis of several hundred of the donors called V segments functional above 56.7% productive rearrangements and segregating when the between-donor standard deviation exceeded 5%. A statistical classification framework was developed to diagnose cytomegalovirus status using the catalog of TCR beta chain sequences. V and J gene assignment, in a later analysis, came from comparing TCR nucleotide sequences with IMGT/GENE-DB human TR gene sequences. A later analysis assigned CDR3 sequences and most-parsimonious VDJ recombination scenarios with the TCRdist pipeline. In a later analysis, each TCR beta chain was defined by its CDR3 amino acid sequence together with its V-gene family, and reads without a unique V-gene family were excluded. As a way to deal with suspected cross-contamination and a sequencing artifact, a later analysis dropped hundreds of nucleotide sequences that were highly shared and had low generation probability. In a later analysis, a clonal expansion index for each public chain was calculated from normalized within-repertoire ranks of inferred template counts. In a later analysis, generation probabilities were computed using a VDJ recombination model fitted to out-of-frame rearrangements, and the results were checked against IGoR. A later analysis scored TCR-TCR, TCR-HLA and TCR-CMV co-occurrence with hypergeometric tests, applying a repertoire-size bias correction to TCR pairs. A later analysis estimated false discovery rates by permuting HLA or CMV assignments 20 times. A later analysis grouped co-occurring TCRs with DBSCAN, adding TCRdist sequence similarity when clustering within HLA-allele-positive subsets. Co-occurrence clustering excluded repertoires with fewer than 30,000 or more than 120,000 public chains, plus five with anomalous nucleotide sharing. As stored in TCRdb, this immuneACCESS dataset retains in-frame rearrangements with V and J assigned. A fraction of the clones does not appear; measured against another copy, unresolved V genes explain less than half of the discrepancy, and the remainder lacks a known reason. V, J and clone size are those of that table, while D and trimming were read from the DNA. A total of about 130,000 clones appear in this sample, 85% to 90% of them only once. Of the sample, over 6.5% is held by the ten largest clones.

Of note for this clone: Its antigen is unknown. No much larger clonotype is one base removed from it; base qualities were not supplied.

Overall study outcomes, separate from this receptor: The presence/absence analyses assumed that sequencing depth was roughly uniform across donors, and that assumption may not be true. A later analysis found that most CMV-associated TCR beta chains appeared HLA-restricted, with HLA associations seemingly driven largely by CMV exposure. An association between a missense DCLRE1C variant and V-gene and J-gene trimming of TCR beta chains was found in a later genetic analysis and replicated in an independent cohort. The classifier was reported to diagnose cytomegalovirus status with high specificity and sensitivity in both the original and validation cohorts. Some IMGT-functional V segments, including TRBV6-2 and TRBV6-3, could not be distinguished by the 87-base-pair reads and were therefore excluded. Across donors, most TCR sequences were observed very rarely, whereas some public TCRs were present in many individuals. The authors suggested that the approach could potentially be generalized to other disease states and immunological phenotypes. In a later analysis, HLA-associated TCR beta chains showed more clonal expansion and lower generation probabilities than non-associated chains that were equally common. A later analysis found that TCR association rates varied across HLA loci, with DRB1 alleles showing the most associated TCRs and HLA-C alleles the fewest. According to a later analysis, parvovirus B19, influenza, CMV and Epstein-Barr virus appeared linked to several top co-occurrence clusters. At a false discovery rate of 0.05, a later analysis linked under 20,000 TCR beta sequences to specific HLA alleles. A later genetic analysis reported fewer N-insertions in productive TCRs among donors in an Asian-associated ancestry cluster than the roughly 700-donor mean. Because HLA typing was missing for some donors at each locus, association tests included only the typed subset. Assigning TCR associations to individual alleles was difficult when HLA alleles, especially DR and DQ, strongly co-occurred. CMV serostatus was the only immune exposure information available for the cohort. Linkage disequilibrium might explain the correlated functional status among segregating V segments, but an unknown experimental factor could not be excluded. The cohort was sequenced for TCR beta chains only, and without alpha or paired-chain data the features that could be detected were limited. An earlier analysis of around 600 of the donors showed that most TCR beta V segments appeared in productive rearrangements either about 87% or about 30% of the time, which broadly matched IMGT annotations. Because counts were too low, roughly 16 rarely observed V segments, including chromosome 9 orphons, were left out of the earlier analysis of 587 of the donors. A cluster of highly shared sequence variants was judged likely to represent a technical artifact of the sequencing pipeline. The study gave a list of roughly 150 TCR beta chains associated with cytomegalovirus. A few of the identified cytomegalovirus-associated TCR beta chains were confirmed in vitro to be specific for cytomegalovirus antigens. A further reported finding was that TCR beta sequences accurately predicted the HLA-A and HLA-B alleles for most subjects in the first cohort.

This TCR derives from a woman in her twenties or thirties in good health and CMV-seropositive. The chain is assembled from TRBV28 and TRBJ1-1; no D gene call is confident. Sequencing was performed on PBMCs. This receptor has the CDR3 CASSLLPGYTEAFF. The sequence in DNA is TGTGCCAGCAGTTTACTTCCCGGGTACACTGAAGCTTTCTTT.